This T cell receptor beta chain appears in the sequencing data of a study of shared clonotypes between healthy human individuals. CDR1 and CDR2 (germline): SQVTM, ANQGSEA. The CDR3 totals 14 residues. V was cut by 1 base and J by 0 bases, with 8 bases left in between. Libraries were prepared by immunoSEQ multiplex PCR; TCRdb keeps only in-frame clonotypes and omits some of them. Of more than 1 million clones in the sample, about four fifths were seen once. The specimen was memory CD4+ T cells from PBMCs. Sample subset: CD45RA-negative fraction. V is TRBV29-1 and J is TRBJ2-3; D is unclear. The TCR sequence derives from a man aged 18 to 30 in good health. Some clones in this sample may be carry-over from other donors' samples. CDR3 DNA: TGCAGCGTTGAAGGGCAGATTAGCACAGATACGCAGTATTTT. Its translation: CSVEGQISTDTQYF.